This T cell receptor beta chain was retrieved from a study of cytomegalovirus exposure and HLA in healthy donors. The study's findings and limits: The authors reported that TCR beta sequences could predict HLA-A and HLA-B alleles. These predictions were accurate for most subjects in the first cohort. In vitro assays verified that three CMV-associated chains recognized CMV antigens specifically. Among TCR beta chains, those listed as cytomegalovirus-associated numbered about 150.

The length of the CDR3 is 14 residues. The germline V and J ends were trimmed by 3 bases and 1 base, with 7 bases remaining between them. Germline-derived CDR1 and CDR2 are SGHAT and FQNNGV. In this sample, this clone turned up once. Its antigen is unknown. Researchers ran the PCR with 60 Vbeta and 13 Jbeta primers. Clones were read by immunoSEQ multiplex PCR, and TCRdb kept only the in-frame ones, dropping some. The sample carries about 270,000 clones, roughly two thirds recorded once. The chain joins TRBV11-2 to TRBJ1-5; no clear D. This TCR was sampled from a female donor in good health and CMV-seronegative. Sequenced: PBMCs. CDR3 in DNA: TGTGCCAGCAGCTTTTCAGGCAGCAATCAGCCCCAGCATTTT. Encoded protein: CASSFSGSNQPQHF.